This TCR beta chain was obtained from a study of blood T cell repertoires in COVID-19. Study-level background: Material from acute and convalescent COVID-19 was sourced from the United States, Italy and Spain.

The length of the CDR3 is 17 residues. With V trimmed by 4 bases and J by 9 bases, 16 bases remained unmatched. The germline V gene has CDR1 SGHDN and CDR2 FVKESK. In the study's own analysis: By means of reference gene primer amplification, nucleated cell counts were estimated. Using immunoSEQ multiplex PCR, the repertoire was profiled, and TCRdb retains in-frame clones only, with some absent. Clonal size and the V and J genes are those of that table, whereas D and trimming came from the DNA. The table has approximately 150,000 clones, 82% seen once. This clonotype was sampled from a woman between 70 and 85 years old with acute or convalescent COVID-19. The source material was peripheral blood. The V and J genes are TRBV14 and TRBJ2-1, with TRBD2 identical over 9 bases. Here the CDR3 DNA reads TGTGCCAGCAGCCCCAGTGGGACTAGCCCATCACGCAGTGAGCAGTTCTTC. This translates into CASSPSGTSPSRSEQFF.